This TCR beta chain was profiled in a study of cytomegalovirus exposure and HLA in healthy donors. Regarding this clone: Its antigen is currently unknown.

Broader study findings: Per a later analysis, 15,000 to 20,000 TCR beta sequences showed association with HLA alleles at 0.05 false discovery rate. No immune exposure information besides CMV serostatus was available. Specific recognition of CMV antigens was confirmed in vitro for three chains (all CMV-associated). Among TCR beta chains, those listed as cytomegalovirus-associated numbered about 150.

Trimming left V 5 bases short and J 7 bases short, with 15 bases between. The CDR3 runs to 13 residues. The germline V gene has CDR1 SGHTA and CDR2 FQGNSA. The PCR used 60 Vbeta and 13 Jbeta primers. TCRdb keeps only in-frame clones here, not all; method: immunoSEQ multiplex PCR. The table records some 190,000 clones, roughly 77% of them present only once. The rearrangement uses TRBV7-2 and TRBJ2-7; maybe TRBD1 (6 bases). Sample: PBMCs. The source is a man aged 30 to 45 in good health and CMV-seropositive. The CDR3 region is CASSPQGFGEQYF. The CDR3 DNA is TGTGCCAGCAGCCCCCAGGGGTTTGGGGAGCAGTACTTC.